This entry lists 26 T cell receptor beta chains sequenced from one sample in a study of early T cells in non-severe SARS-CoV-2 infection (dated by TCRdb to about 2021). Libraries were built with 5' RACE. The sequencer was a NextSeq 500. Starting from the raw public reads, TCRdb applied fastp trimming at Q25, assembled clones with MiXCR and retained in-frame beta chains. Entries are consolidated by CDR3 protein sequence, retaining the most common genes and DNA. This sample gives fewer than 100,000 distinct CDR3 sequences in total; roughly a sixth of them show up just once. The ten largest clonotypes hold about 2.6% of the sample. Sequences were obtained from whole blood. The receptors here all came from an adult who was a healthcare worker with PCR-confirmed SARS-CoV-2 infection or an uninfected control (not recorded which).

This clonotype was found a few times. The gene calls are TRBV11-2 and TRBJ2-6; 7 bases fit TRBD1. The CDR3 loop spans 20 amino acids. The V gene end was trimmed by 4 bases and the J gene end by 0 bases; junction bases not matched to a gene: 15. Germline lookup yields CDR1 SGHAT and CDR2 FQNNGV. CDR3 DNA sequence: TGTGCCAGCAGCTCAAAGCGCTTCGACAGGGCGAACTCTGGGGCCAACGTCCTGACTTTC. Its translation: CASSSKRFDRANSGANVLTF.

Here the CDR3 reads CASSRTRGAQDSPLHF. In DNA form, the CDR3 reads TGCGCCAGCAGCAGGACCCGAGGGGCGCAGGATTCACCCCTCCACTTT. The chain is built from TRBV5-1 and TRBJ1-6; weak D call: TRBD1 (5 bases). The CDR3 is 16 amino acids. V was pared by 4 bases and J by 8 bases, with 19 bases between. Germline V gene data show CDR1 as SGHRS and CDR2 as YFSETQ.

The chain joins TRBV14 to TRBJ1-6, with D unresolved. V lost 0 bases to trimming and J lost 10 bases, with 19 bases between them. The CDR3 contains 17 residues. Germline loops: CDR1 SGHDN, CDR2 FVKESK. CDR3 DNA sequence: TGTGCCAGCAGCCAAGATAGCCCCGGGGATTTTGGATCACCCCTCCACTTT. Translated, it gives CASSQDSPGDFGSPLHF.

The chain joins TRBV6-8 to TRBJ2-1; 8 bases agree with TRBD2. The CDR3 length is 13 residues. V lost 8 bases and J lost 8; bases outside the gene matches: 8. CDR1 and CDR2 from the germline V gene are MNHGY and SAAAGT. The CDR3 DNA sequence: TGTGCCAGCGGAAGTAGCGGGGACTATGAGCAGTTCTTC. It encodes CASGSSGDYEQFF.

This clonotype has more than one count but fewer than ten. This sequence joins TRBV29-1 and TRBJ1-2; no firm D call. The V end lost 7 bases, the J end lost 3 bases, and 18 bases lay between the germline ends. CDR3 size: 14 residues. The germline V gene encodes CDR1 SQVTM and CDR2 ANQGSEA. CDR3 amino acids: CSATQTGGYYGYTF. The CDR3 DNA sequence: TGCAGCGCCACCCAAACCGGCGGATACTATGGCTACACCTTC.

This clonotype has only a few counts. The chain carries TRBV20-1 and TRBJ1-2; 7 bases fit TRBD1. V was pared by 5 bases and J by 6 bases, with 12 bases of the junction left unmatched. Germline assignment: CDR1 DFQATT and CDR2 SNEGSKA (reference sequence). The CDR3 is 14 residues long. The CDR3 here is CSALFRQGGNGYTF. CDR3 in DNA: TGCAGTGCTCTCTTTCGACAGGGAGGGAATGGCTACACCTTC.

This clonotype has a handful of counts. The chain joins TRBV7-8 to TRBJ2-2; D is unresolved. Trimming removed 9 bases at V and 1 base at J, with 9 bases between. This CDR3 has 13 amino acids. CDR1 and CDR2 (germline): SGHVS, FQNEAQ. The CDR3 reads CARGDENTGELFF. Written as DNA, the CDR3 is TGTGCCAGGGGTGACGAGAACACCGGGGAGCTGTTTTTT.

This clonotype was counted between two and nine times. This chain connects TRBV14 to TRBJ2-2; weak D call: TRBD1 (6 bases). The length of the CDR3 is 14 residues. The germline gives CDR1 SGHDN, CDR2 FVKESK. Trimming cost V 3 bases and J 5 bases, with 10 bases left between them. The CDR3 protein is CASSQIRGTGELFF. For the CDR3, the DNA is TGTGCCAGCAGCCAGATAAGGGGGACCGGGGAGCTGTTTTTT.

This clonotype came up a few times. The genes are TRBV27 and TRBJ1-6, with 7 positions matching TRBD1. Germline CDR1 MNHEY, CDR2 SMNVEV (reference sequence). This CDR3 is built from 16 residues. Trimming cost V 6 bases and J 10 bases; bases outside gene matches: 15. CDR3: CASRPDTQGIGSPLHF. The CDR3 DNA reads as TGTGCCAGCAGACCTGATACACAGGGGATAGGGTCACCCCTCCACTTT.

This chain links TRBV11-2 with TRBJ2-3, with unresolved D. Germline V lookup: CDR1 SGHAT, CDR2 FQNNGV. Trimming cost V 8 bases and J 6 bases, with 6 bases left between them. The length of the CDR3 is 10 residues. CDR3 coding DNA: TGTGCCAGCCGACTGGATACGCAGTATTTT. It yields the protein CASRLDTQYF.

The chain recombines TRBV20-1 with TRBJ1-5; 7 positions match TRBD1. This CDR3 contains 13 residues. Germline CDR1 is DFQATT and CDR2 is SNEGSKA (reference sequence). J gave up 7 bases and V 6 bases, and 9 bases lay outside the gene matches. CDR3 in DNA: TGCAGTGCCCTTGGAGGGGGCGGACAGCCCCAGCATTTT. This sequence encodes CSALGGGGQPQHF.

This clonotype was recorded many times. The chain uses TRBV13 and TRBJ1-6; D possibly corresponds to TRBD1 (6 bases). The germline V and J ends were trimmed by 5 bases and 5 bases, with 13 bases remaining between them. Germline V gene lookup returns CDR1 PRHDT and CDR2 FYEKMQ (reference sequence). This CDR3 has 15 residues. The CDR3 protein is CASSGGQVDNSPLHF. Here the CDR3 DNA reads TGTGCCAGCAGCGGGGGCCAGGTCGATAATTCACCCCTCCACTTT. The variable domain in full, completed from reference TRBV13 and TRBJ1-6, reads AAGVIQSPRHLIKEKRETATLKCYPIPRHDTVYWYQQGPGQDPQFLISFYEKMQSDKGSIPDRFSAQQFSDYHSELNMSSLELGDSALYFCASSGGQVDNSPLHFGNGTRLTVT.

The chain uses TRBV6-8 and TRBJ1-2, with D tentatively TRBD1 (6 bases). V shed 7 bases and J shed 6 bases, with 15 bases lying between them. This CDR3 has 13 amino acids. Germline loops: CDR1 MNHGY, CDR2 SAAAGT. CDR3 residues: CASTLLGADGYTF. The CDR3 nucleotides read TGTGCCAGCACCTTACTGGGGGCGGATGGCTACACCTTC.

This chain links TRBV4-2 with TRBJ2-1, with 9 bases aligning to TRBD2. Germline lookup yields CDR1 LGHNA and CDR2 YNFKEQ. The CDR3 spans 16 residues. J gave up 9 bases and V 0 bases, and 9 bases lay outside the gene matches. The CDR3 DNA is TGTGCCAGCAGCCAAGAGGGCAGCGGGAGGAATCGTGAGCAGTTCTTC. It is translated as CASSQEGSGRNREQFF.

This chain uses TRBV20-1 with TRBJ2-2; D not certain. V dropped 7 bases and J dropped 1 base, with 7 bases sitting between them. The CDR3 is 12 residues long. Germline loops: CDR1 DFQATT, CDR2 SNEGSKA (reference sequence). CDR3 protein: CSVTENTGELFF. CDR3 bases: TGCAGTGTTACAGAGAACACCGGGGAGCTGTTTTTT.

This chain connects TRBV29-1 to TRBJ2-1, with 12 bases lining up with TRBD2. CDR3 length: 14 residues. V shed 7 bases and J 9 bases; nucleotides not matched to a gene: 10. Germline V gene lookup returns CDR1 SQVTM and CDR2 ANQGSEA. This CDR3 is CSARLAGAALEQFF. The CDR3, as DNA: TGCAGCGCCCGACTAGCGGGAGCTGCGCTTGAGCAGTTCTTC.

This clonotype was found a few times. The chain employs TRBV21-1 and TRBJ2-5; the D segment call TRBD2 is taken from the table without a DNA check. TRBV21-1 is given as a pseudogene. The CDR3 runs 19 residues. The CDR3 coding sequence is TGTGCCAGCAGCAAAAGCGAAATTCTGGGACTAGCGGGAGTAGAGACCCAGTACTTC. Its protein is CASSKSEILGLAGVETQYF.

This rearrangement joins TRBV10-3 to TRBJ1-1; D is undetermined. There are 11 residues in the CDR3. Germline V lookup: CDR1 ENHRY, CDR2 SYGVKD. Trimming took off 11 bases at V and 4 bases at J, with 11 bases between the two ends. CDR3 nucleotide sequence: TGTGCCGCCCGGGGTCCCACTGAAGCTTTCTTT. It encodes CAARGPTEAFF.

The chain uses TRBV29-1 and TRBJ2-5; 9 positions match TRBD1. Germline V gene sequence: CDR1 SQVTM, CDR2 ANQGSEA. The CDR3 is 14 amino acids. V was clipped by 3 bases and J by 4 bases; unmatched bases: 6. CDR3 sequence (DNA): TGCAGCGTTGAGAACGAGGACAGGGGAGAGACCCAGTACTTC. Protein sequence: CSVENEDRGETQYF.

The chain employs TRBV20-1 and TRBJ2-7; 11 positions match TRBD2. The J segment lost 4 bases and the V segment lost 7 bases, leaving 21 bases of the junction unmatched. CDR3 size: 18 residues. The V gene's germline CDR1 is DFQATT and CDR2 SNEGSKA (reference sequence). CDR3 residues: CSVLLSPRLAGFWYEQYF. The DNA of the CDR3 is TGCAGTGTGTTACTCTCCCCCCGACTAGCGGGATTTTGGTACGAGCAGTACTTC.

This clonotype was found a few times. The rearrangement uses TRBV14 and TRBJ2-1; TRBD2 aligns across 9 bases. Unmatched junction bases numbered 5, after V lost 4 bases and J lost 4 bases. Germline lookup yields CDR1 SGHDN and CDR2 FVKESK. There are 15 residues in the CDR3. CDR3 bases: TGTGCCAGCAGCCTCGGACTAGCGAGGTACAATGAGCAGTTCTTC. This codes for CASSLGLARYNEQFF.

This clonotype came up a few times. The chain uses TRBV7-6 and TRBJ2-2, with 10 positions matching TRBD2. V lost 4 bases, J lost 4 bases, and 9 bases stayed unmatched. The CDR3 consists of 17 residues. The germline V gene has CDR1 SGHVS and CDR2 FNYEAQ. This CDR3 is CASSSLPSGSVTGELFF. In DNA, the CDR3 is TGTGCCAGCAGCTCGCTTCCTAGCGGGAGTGTCACCGGGGAGCTGTTTTTT.

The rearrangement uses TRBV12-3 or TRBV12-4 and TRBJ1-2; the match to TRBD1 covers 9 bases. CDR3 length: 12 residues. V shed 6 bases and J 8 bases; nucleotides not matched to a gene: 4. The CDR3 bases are TGTGCCAGCAGCCGACAGGGGGGCGGCTACACCTTC. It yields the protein CASSRQGGGYTF.

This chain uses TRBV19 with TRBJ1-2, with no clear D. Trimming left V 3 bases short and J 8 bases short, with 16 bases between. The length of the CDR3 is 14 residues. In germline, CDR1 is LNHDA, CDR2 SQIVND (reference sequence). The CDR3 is CASSINSASMGYTF. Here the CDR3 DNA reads TGTGCCAGTAGTATCAACTCGGCGTCGATGGGCTACACCTTC. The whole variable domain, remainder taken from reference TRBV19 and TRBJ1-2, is DGGITQSPKYLFRKEGQNVTLSCEQNLNHDAMYWYRQDPGQGLRLIYYSQIVNDFQKGDIAEGYSVSREKKESFPLTVTSAQKNPTAFYLCASSINSASMGYTFGSGTRLTVV.

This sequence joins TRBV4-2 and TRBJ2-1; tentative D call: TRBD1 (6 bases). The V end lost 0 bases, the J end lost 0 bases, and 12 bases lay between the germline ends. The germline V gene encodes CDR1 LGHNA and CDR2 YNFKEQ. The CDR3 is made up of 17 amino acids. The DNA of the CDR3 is TGTGCCAGCAGCCAAGATCCGGGACACAGCTCCTACAATGAGCAGTTCTTC. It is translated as CASSQDPGHSSYNEQFF.

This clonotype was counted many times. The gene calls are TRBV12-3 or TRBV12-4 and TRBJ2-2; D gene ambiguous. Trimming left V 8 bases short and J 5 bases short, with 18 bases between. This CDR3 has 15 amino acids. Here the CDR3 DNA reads TGTGCCAGCGTACTGGGGAACGAGTTAACCGGGGAGCTGTTTTTT. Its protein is CASVLGNELTGELFF.